This is a list of T cell receptor beta chains from one sample in a study of CD8 T cells in ankylosing spondylitis. TCRdb re-called the 5' RACE reads with MiXCR, one entry per CDR3 protein. The sample lists around 25,000 distinct CDR3 sequences; over 10% were seen once. The sequencing input was blood. The receptors here all came from a male donor with ankylosing spondylitis or in good health (not recorded which). The conserved cysteine and the conserved F or W are not part of the CDR3 here. A row's size may be missing; if present it is once, few, many or a size class.

cdr3_aa | v_call | clone_size
SAGRAGSTDTQY | TRBV20-1 | .
ASSYSSGRGTEAF | TRBV6-2/TRBV6-3 | .
ASRAAGEKLF | TRBV19 | few
SATLGTSEVPQY | TRBV20-1 | .
ASSLSQRTDTQY | TRBV12-3/TRBV12-4 | many
ASTFAGMWNTGELF | TRBV12-3/TRBV12-4 | few
ASSQLPRDNTGELF | TRBV9 | many
ASSRNSNEQF | TRBV11-2 | .
ASSYHQAFQETQY | TRBV6-2/TRBV6-3 | .
ASSRLAGGSDTGELF | TRBV3-1 | few
ASSLIAGISTDTQY | TRBV28 | .
ASSQGVMGIQY | TRBV3-1 | many
SAAAGGWTDTQY | TRBV20-1 | .
ASSHTRGAVRKQF | TRBV7-8 | many
ASSLSGHQNTEAF | TRBV28 | .
ASSGAGANTGELF | TRBV9 | many
SVGGGEGYGYT | TRBV29-1 | .
SARSLAGVGDTQY | TRBV20-1 | .
ASSPRTVHNEQF | TRBV9 | .
SAPRQAGAF | TRBV20-1 | many